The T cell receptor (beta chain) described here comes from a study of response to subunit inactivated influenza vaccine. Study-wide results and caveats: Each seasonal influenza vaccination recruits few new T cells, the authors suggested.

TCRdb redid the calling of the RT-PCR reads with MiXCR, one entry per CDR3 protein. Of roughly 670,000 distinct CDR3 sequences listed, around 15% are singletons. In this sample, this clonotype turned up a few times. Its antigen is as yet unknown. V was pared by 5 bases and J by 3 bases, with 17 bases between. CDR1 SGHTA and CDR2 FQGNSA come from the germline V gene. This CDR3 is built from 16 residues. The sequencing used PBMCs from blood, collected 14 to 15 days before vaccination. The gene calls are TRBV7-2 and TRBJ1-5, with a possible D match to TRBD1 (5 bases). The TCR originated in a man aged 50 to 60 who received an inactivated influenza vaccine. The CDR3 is CASSPSGGGNNQPQHF. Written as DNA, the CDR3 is TGTGCCAGCAGCCCTAGCGGGGGAGGCAACAATCAGCCCCAGCATTTT. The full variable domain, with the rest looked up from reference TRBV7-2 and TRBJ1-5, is GAGVSQSPSNKVTEKGKDVELRCDPISGHTALYWYRQSLGQGLEFLIYFQGNSAPDKSGLPSDRFSAERTGGSVSTLTIQRTQQEDSAVYLCASSPSGGGNNQPQHFGDGTRLSIL.